The present entry profiles one TCR beta chain with its context. This record comes from a study of resident and recirculating memory T cells in vitiligo. Study details: Each patient gave two lesional and two nonlesional epidermal shave biopsies, plus PBMCs.

Generated by immunoSEQ multiplex PCR, the TCRdb table keeps only in-frame clones and is missing some. The data hold about 76,000 clones, with 92% observed a single time. Trimming removed 4 bases from V and 4 bases from J; junction bases left unmatched: 10. In germline, CDR1 is SGHKS, CDR2 YYEKEE (reference sequence). The CDR3 spans 15 residues. The gene calls are TRBV5-5 and TRBJ1-2, with 7 nucleotides matching TRBD1. Sequencing was done on a sample of blood. The TCR was taken from a male donor with vitiligo. The CDR3 DNA reads TGTGCCAGCAGCGGGAGACAGGGCTTCGGCTATGGCTACACCTTC. Translated: CASSGRQGFGYGYTF. The full variable domain, in which reference TRBV5-5 and TRBJ1-2 provide the parts outside the CDR3, is DAGVTQSPTHLIKTRGQQVTLRCSPISGHKSVSWYQQVLGQGPQFIFQYYEKEERGRGNFPDRFSARQFPNYSSELNVNALLLGDSALYLCASSGRQGFGYGYTFGSGTRLTVV.